This T cell receptor (beta chain) was obtained from a study of blood T cell repertoires in COVID-19. Methods used by the authors: Amplifying reference gene primers gave estimates of nucleated cell counts. Produced via immunoSEQ multiplex PCR; TCRdb's table is partial and in-frame only. V and J calls plus clone size are reproduced from that table; the DNA served to infer D and trimming. Of about 360,000 clones listed, around 88% are singletons. The table lists this clone with a count of one. The V gene end was trimmed by 6 bases and the J gene end by 4 bases; junction bases not matched to a gene: 6. The CDR3 length is 14 residues. The germline CDR1 and CDR2 sequences are SGHNT and YENEEA.

Sequenced input: peripheral blood. The chain links TRBV11-3 to TRBJ2-3; the match to TRBD1 covers 8 bases. The receptor was isolated from a woman aged 60-75 years with COVID-19, enrolled during active disease. For the CDR3, the DNA is TGTGCCAGCAGTCCCACAGGGGGAGCAGATACGCAGTATTTT. This translates into CASSPTGGADTQYF.